The following is a T cell receptor beta chain sequence with its context. Its target is not known. Germline V gene lookup returns CDR1 ENHRY and CDR2 SYGVKD. V lost 4 bases, J lost 0 bases, and 13 bases lay in between. The CDR3 extends over 16 amino acids. The data derive from a study of cytomegalovirus exposure and HLA in healthy donors. PCR employed 60 Vbeta and 13 Jbeta primers. Here immunoSEQ multiplex PCR was the method, and the copy in TCRdb shows in-frame clones only, minus some. This table has about 130,000 clones, around 8.5% appearing once. Study results and caveats: Rates of TCR association differed by HLA locus in a later analysis, with DRB1 highest and HLA-C lowest. In a later analysis, donors in an Asian-associated ancestry cluster reportedly had fewer N-insertions in productive TCRs than the cohort mean. Later genetic work tied a missense DCLRE1C variant to beta-chain V and J trimming. In a later analysis, HLA-associated TCR beta chains were more clonally expanded than equally common others.

The chain couples TRBV10-3 to TRBJ1-3; no reliable D call. This TCR came from a man aged 35-49 years in good health and CMV-seronegative. The sequencing input was PBMCs. The CDR3 protein is CAISGGGWNSGNTIYF. CDR3 bases: TGTGCCATCAGTGGGGGAGGGTGGAACTCTGGAAACACCATATATTTT.